This T cell receptor beta chain was identified during a study of T cell repertoires in cytomegalovirus infection. For the study at large: Researchers turned to recently identified HLA-C-restricted CMV epitopes as well as well-studied HLA-B-restricted ones. Public TCR beta signature analysis indicated the presence of both CMV infection and matching HLA type.

Germline lookup yields CDR1 LGHNA and CDR2 YSLEER. This CDR3 comprises 17 residues. The V and J ends lost 0 bases and 2 bases, in that order; junction bases with no gene match: 7. As for this clonotype: The antigen remains undetermined.

MiXCR, run by TCRdb on the reads, gives a single entry per CDR3 protein. The sample holds approximately 1,000,000 distinct CDR3 sequences; 30% to 40% are singletons and the top ten take about an eighth. Overall study results and limits: Ex vivo, HLA-C-restricted CMV-specific TCR beta clonotypes prevailed over the rest of the response. Summed frequency of public TCR beta families distinguished CMV carriers with the relevant HLA.

The V gene is TRBV4-3, the J gene TRBJ2-7, with 10 positions matching TRBD2. The receptor comes from a human donor in good health (CMV status not recorded). Some clones in this sample may be carry-over from other donors' samples. Here the sequenced sample was cultured CD8+ T cells from PBMCs, taken from culture after CMV antigen stimulation. CDR3 DNA sequence: TGCGCCAGCAGCCAAGATTCTAGCGGGGGTAACCCCTACGAGCAGTACGTC. Translation gives CASSQDSSGGNPYEQYV.